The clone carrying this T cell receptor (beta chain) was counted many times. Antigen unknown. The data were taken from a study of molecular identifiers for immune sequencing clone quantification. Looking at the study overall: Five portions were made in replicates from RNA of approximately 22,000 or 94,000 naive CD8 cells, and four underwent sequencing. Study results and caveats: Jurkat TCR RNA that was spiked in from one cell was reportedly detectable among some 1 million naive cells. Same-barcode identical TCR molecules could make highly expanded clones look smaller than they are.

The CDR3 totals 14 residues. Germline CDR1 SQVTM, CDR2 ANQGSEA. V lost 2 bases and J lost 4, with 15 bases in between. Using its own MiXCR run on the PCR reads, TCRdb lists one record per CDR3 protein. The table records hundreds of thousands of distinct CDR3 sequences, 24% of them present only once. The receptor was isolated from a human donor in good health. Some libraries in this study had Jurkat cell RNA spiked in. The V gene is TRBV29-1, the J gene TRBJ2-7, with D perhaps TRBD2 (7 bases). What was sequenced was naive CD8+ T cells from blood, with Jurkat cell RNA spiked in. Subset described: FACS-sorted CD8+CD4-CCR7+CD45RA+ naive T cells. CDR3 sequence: CSVESPGRGYEQYF. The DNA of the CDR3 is TGCAGCGTTGAATCTCCTGGGAGGGGGTACGAGCAGTACTTC.